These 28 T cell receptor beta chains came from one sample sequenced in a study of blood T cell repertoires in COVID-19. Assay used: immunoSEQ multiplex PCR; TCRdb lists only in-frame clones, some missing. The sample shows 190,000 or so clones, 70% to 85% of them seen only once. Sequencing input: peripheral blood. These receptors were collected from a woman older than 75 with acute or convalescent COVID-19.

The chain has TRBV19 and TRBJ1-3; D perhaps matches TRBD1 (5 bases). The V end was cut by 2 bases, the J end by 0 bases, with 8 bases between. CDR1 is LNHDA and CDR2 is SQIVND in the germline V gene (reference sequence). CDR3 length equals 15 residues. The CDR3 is CASSIYRFSGNTIYF. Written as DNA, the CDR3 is TGTGCCAGTAGTATATACAGGTTCTCTGGAAACACCATATATTTT.

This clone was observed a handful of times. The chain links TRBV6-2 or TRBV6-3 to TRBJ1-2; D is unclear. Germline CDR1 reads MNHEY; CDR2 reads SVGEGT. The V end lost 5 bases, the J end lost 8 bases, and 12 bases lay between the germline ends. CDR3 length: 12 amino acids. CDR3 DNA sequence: TGTGCCAGCAGTGCCGGGGATTGGGGCTACACCTTC. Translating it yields CASSAGDWGYTF.

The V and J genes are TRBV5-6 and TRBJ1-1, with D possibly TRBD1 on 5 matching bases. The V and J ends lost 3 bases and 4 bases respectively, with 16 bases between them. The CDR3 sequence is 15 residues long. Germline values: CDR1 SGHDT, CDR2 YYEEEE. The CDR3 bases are TGTGCCAGCAGCTCGGAACCAGGGATTAGCACTGAAGCTTTCTTT. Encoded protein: CASSSEPGISTEAFF.

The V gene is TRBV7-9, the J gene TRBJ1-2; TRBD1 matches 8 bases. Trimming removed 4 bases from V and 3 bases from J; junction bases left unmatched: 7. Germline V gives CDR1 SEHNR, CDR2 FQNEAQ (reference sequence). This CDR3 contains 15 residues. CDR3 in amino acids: CASSSIDRGYYGYTF. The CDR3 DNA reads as TGTGCCAGCAGCTCAATCGACAGGGGATACTATGGCTACACCTTC.

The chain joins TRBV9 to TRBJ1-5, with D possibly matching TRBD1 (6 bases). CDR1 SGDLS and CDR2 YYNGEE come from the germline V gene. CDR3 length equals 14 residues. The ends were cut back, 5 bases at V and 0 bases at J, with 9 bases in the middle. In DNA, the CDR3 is TGTGCCAGCAGTACAGGGTATAGCAATCAGCCCCAGCATTTT. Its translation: CASSTGYSNQPQHF.

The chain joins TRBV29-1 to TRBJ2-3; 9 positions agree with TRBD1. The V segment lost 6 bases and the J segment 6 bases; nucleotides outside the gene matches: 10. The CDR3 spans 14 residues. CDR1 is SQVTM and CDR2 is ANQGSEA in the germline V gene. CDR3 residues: CSVAGTGPLDTQYF. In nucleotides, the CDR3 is TGCAGCGTAGCCGGGACAGGGCCGTTGGATACGCAGTATTTT.

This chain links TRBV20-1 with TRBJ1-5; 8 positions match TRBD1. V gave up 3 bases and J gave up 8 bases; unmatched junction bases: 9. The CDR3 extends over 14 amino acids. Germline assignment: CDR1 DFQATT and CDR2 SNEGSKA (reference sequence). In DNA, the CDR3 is TGCAGTGCTAGTCGATCAGGGGGCTTGGAGCCCCAGCATTTT. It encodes CSASRSGGLEPQHF.

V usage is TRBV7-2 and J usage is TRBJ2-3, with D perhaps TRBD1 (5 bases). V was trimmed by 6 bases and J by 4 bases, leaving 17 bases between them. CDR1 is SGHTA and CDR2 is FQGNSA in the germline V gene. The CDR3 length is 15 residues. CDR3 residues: CASSRLALGADTQYF. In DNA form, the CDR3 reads TGTGCCAGCAGTCGTTTAGCTTTAGGGGCAGATACGCAGTATTTT.

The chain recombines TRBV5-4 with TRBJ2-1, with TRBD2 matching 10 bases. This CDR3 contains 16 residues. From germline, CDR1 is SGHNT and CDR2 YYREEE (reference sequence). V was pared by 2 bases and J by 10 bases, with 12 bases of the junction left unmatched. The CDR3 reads CASSLRLAGVRVEQFF. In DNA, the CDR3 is TGTGCCAGCAGCTTACGGCTAGCGGGAGTCCGGGTGGAGCAGTTCTTC.

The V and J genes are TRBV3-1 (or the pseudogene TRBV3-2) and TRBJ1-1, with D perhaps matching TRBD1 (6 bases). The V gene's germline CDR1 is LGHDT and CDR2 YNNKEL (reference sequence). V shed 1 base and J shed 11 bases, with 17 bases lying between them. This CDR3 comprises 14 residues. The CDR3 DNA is TGTGCCAGCAGCCAAGCTTCAGGGGACGGTGAGGCTTTCTTT. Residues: CASSQASGDGEAFF.

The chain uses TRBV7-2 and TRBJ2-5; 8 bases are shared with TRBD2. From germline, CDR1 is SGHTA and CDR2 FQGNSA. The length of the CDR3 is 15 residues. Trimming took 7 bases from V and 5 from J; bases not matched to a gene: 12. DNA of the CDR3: TGTGCCAGCACCTCCGGGAGCGGGGGTGGGGAGACCCAGTACTTC. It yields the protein CASTSGSGGGETQYF.

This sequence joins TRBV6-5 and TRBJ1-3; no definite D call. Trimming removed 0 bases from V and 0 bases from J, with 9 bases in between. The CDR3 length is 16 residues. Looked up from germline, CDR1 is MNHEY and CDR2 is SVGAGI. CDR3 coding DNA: TGTGCCAGCAGTTACTCCGGCAGGATCTCTGGAAACACCATATATTTT. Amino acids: CASSYSGRISGNTIYF.

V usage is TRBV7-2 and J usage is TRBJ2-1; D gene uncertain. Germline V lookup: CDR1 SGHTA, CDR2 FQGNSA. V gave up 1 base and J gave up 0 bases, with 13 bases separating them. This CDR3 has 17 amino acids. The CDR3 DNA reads TGTGCCAGCAGCTTAGAAGTGGGTCGCGGCTCCTACAATGAGCAGTTCTTC. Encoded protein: CASSLEVGRGSYNEQFF.

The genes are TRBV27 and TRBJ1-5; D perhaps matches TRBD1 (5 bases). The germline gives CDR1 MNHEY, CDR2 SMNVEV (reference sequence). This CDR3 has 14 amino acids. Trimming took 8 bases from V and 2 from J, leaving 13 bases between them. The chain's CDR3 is CASRPTGGNQPQHF. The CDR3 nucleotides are TGTGCCAGCCGCCCCACGGGGGGCAATCAGCCCCAGCATTTT.

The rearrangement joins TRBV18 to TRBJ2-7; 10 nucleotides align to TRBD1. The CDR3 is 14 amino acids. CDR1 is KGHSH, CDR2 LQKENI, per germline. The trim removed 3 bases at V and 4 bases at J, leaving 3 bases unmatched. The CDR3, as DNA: TGTGCCAGCTCACCGGACAGGGGGGTGTACGAGCAGTACTTC. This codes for CASSPDRGVYEQYF. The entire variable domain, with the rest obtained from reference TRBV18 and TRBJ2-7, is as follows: NAGVMQNPRHLVRRRGQEARLRCSPMKGHSHVYWYRQLPEEGLKFMVYLQKENIIDESGMPKERFSAEFPKEGPSILRIQQVVRGDSAAYFCASSPDRGVYEQYFGPGTRLTVT.

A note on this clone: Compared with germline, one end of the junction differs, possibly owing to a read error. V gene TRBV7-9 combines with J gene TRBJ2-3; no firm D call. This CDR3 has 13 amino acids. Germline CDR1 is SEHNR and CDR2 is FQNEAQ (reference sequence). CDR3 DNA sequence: TGTGCCACCAGCCTCGGTTACACAGATACGCAGTATTTT. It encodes CATSLGYTDTQYF.

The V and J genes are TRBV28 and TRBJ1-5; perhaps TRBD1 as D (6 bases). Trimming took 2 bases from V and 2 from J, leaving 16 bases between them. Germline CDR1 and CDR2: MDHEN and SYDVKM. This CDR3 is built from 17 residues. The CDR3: CASSLVQGRGGNQPQHF. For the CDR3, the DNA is TGTGCCAGCAGTTTAGTACAGGGACGGGGTGGCAATCAGCCCCAGCATTTT.

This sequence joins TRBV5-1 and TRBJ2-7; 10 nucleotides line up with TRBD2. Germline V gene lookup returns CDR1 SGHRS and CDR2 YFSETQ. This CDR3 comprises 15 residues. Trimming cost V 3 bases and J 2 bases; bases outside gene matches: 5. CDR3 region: CASSSLAGGPYEQYF. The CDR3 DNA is TGCGCCAGCAGCTCCTTAGCGGGAGGTCCCTACGAGCAGTACTTC.

CDR3 region: CASSMLDRGNEQYF. The CDR3 nucleotides are TGTGCCAGTAGTATGCTGGACAGGGGGAACGAGCAGTACTTC. The gene calls are TRBV19 and TRBJ2-7; 10 positions match TRBD1. The CDR3 length is 14 residues. V shed 3 bases, J shed 5 bases, and the junction held 4 bases outside the gene matches. Germline values: CDR1 LNHDA, CDR2 SQIVND (reference sequence). The full variable domain, completed using reference TRBV19 and TRBJ2-7, is DGGITQSPKYLFRKEGQNVTLSCEQNLNHDAMYWYRQDPGQGLRLIYYSQIVNDFQKGDIAEGYSVSREKKESFPLTVTSAQKNPTAFYLCASSMLDRGNEQYFGPGTRLTVT.

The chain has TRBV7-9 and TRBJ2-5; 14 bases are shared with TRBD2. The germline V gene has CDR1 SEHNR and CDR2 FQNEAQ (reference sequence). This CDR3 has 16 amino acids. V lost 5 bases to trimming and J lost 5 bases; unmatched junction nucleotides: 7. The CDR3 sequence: CASSTGTSGRYETQYF. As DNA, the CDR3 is TGTGCCAGCAGCACCGGGACTAGCGGGAGATACGAGACCCAGTACTTC.

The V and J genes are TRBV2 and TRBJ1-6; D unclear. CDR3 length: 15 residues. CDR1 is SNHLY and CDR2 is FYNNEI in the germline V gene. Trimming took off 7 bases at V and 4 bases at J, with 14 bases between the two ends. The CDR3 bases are TGTGCCAGCACCGAAAGCGGACTATATAATTCACCCCTCCACTTT. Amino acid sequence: CASTESGLYNSPLHF.

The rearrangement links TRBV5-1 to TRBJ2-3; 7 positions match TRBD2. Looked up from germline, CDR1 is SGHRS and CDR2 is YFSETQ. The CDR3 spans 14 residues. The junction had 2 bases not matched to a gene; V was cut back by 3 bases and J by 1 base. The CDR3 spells CASSSTSGTDTQYF. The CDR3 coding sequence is TGCGCCAGCAGCTCCACTAGCGGCACAGATACGCAGTATTTT.

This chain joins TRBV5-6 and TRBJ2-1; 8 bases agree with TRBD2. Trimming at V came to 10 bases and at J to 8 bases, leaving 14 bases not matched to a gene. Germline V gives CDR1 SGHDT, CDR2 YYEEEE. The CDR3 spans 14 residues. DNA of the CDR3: TGTGCCGGAACCTTTAGCGGGACTCGCCATGAGCAGTTCTTC. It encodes CAGTFSGTRHEQFF.

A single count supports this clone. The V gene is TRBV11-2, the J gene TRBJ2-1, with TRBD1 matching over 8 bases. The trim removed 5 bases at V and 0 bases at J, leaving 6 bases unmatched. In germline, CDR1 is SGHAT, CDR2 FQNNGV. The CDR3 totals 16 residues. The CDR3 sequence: CASSLIQGGSYNEQFF. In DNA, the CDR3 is TGTGCCAGCAGCCTTATACAGGGGGGCTCCTACAATGAGCAGTTCTTC.

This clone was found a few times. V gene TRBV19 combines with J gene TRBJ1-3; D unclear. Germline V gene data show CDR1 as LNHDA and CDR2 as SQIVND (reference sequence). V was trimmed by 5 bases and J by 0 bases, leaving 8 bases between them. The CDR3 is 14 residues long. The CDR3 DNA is TGTGCCAGTAGTTGGTCGGGCTCTGGAAACACCATATATTTT. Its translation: CASSWSGSGNTIYF.

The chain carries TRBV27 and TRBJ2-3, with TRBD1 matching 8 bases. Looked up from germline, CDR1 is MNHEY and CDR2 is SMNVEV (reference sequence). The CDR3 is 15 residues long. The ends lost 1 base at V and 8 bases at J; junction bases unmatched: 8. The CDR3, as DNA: TGTGCCAGCAGTTTATACAGGGGGGATATCGGTACGCAGTATTTT. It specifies CASSLYRGDIGTQYF.

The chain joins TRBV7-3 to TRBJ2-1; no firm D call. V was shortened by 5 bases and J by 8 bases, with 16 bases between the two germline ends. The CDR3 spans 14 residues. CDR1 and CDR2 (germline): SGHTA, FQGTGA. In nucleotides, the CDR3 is TGTGCCAGCAGCCCTCTGGCGGCGCCGGATGAGCAGTTCTTC. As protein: CASSPLAAPDEQFF.

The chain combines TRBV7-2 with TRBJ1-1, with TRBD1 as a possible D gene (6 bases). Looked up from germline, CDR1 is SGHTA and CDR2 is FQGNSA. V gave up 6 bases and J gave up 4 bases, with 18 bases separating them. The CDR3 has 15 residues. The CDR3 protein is CASRRTGITGTEAFF. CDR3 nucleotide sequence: TGTGCCAGCAGGCGTACAGGGATTACGGGCACTGAAGCTTTCTTT.